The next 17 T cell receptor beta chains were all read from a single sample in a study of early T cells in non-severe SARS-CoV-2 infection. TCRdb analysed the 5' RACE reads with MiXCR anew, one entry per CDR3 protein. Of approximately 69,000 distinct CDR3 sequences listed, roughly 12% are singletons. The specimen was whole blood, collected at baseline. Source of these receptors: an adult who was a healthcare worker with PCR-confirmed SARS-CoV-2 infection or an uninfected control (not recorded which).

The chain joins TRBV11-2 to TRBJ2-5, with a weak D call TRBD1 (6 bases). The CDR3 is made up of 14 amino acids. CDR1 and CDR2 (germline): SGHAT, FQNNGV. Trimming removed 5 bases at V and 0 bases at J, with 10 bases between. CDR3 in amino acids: CASSPQGYQETQYF. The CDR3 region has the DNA TGTGCCAGCAGCCCACAGGGCTACCAAGAGACCCAGTACTTC.

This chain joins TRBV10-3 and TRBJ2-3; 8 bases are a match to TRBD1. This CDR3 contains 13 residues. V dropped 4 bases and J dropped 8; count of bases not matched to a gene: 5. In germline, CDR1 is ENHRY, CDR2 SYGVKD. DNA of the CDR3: TGTGCCATCAGTGCTAGGGGACAGGTTACGCAGTATTTT. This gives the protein CAISARGQVTQYF.

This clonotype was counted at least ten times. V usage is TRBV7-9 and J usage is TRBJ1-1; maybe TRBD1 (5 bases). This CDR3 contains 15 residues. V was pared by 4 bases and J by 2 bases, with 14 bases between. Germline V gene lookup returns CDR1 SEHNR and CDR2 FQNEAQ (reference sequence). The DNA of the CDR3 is TGTGCCAGCAGCTCTCAGGGACTCGGTAACACTGAAGCTTTCTTT. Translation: CASSSQGLGNTEAFF.

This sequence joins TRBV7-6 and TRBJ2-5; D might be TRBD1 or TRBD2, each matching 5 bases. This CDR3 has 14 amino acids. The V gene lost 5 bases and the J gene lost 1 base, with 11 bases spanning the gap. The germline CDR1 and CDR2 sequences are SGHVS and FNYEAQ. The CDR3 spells CASSGFGAQETQYF. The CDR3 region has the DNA TGTGCCAGCAGCGGGTTCGGGGCCCAAGAGACCCAGTACTTC.

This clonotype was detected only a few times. The chain's CDR3 is CASSPRVGTLADTGELFF. DNA for the CDR3: TGTGCCAGCTCACCACGGGTAGGGACCCTAGCGGACACCGGGGAGCTGTTTTTT. V gene TRBV18 combines with J gene TRBJ2-2, with 7 bases that match TRBD2. V trimming: 1 base; J trimming: 3 bases; junction bases outside the gene matches: 11. The germline gives CDR1 KGHSH, CDR2 LQKENI. This CDR3 is 18 amino acids long. The complete variable domain, with remaining parts taken from reference TRBV18 and TRBJ2-2, reads NAGVMQNPRHLVRRRGQEARLRCSPMKGHSHVYWYRQLPEEGLKFMVYLQKENIIDESGMPKERFSAEFPKEGPSILRIQQVVRGDSAAYFCASSPRVGTLADTGELFFGEGSRLTVL.

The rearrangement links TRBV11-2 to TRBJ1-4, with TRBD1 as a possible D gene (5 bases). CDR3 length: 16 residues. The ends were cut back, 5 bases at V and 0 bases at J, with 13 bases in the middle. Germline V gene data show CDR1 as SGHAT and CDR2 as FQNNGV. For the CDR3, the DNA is TGTGCCAGCAGCCGATCCGACAGTGCAACTAATGAAAAACTGTTTTTT. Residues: CASSRSDSATNEKLFF. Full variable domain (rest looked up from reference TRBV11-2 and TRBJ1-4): EAGVAQSPRYKIIEKRQSVAFWCNPISGHATLYWYQQILGQGPKLLIQFQNNGVVDDSQLPKDRFSAERLKGVDSTLKIQPAKLEDSAVYLCASSRSDSATNEKLFFGSGTQLSVL.

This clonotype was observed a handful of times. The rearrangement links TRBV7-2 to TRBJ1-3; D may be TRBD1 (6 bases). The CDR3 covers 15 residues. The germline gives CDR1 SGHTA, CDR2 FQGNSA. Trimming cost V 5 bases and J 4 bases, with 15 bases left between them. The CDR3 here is CASSPRQASGNTIYF. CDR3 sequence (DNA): TGTGCCAGCAGCCCAAGACAGGCCTCCGGAAACACCATATATTTT.

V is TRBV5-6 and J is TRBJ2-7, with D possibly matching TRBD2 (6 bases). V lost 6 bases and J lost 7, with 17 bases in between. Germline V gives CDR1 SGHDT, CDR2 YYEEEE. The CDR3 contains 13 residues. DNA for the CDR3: TGTGCCAGCACCCAATCGACCCGGGGGGAGCAGTACTTC. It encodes CASTQSTRGEQYF.

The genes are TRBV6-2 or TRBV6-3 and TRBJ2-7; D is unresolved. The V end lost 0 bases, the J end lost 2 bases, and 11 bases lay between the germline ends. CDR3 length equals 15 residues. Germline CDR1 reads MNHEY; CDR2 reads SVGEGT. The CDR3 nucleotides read TGTGCCAGCAGTTACTCGGCGGCAGCGACCTACGAGCAGTACTTC. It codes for CASSYSAAATYEQYF.

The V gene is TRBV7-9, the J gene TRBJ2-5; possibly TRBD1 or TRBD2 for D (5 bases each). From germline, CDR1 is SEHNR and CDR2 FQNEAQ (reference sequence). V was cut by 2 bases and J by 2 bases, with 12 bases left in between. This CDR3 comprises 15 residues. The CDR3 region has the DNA TGTGCCAGCAGCTTAAAGGACACGGGGCAAGAGACCCAGTACTTC. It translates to CASSLKDTGQETQYF.

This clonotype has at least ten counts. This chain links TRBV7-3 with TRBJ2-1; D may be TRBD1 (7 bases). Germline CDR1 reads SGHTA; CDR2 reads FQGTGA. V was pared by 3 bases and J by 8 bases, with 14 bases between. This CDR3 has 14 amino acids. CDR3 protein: CASSLEGAGDEQFF. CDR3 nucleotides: TGTGCCAGCAGCTTGGAGGGGGCCGGAGATGAGCAGTTCTTC.

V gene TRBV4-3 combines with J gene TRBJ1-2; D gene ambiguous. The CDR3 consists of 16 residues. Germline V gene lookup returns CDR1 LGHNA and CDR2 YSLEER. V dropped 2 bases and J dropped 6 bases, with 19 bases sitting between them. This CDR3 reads CASSQQSLLSGNGYTF. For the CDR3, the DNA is TGCGCCAGCAGCCAACAAAGCCTGCTTTCCGGGAATGGCTACACCTTC.

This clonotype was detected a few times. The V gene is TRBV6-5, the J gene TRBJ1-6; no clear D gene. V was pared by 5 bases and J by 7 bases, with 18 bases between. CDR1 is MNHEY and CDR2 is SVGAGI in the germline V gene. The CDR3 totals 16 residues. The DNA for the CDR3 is TGTGCCAGCAGTGAACGGGTCCCAAGGCCAAATTCACCCCTCCACTTT. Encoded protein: CASSERVPRPNSPLHF.

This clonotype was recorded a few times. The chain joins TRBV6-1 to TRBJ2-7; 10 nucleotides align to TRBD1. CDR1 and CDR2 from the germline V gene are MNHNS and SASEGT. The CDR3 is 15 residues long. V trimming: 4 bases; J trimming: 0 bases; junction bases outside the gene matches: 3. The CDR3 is CASSGGQGSSYEQYF. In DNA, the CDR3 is TGTGCCAGCAGTGGGGGACAGGGGAGCTCCTACGAGCAGTACTTC.

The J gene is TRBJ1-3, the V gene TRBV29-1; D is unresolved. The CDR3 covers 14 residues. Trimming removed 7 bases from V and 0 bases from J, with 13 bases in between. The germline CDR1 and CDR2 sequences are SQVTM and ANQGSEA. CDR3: CSGTFATSGNTIYF. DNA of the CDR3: TGCAGCGGGACTTTTGCTACCTCTGGAAACACCATATATTTT. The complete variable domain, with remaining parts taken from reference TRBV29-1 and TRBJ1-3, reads SAVISQKPSRDICQRGTSLTIQCQVDSQVTMMFWYRQQPGQSLTLIATANQGSEATYESGFVIDKFPISRPNLTFSTLTVSNMSPEDSSIYLCSGTFATSGNTIYFGEGSWLTVV.

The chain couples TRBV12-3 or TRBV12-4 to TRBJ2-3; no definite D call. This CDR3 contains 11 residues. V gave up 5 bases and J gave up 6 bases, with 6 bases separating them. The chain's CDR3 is CASSTSDTQYF. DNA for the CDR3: TGTGCCAGCAGTACCTCCGATACGCAGTATTTT.

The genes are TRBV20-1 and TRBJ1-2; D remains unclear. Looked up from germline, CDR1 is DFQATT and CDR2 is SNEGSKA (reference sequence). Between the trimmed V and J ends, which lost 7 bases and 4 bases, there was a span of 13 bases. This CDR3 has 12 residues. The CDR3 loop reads CSDYGSSYGYTF. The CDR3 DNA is TGCAGTGATTACGGGTCCTCCTATGGCTACACCTTC.